These 22 T cell receptor beta chains were all obtained from the same sample, sequenced in a study of cytomegalovirus exposure and HLA in healthy donors. The PCR contained 60 Vbeta and 13 Jbeta primers. The data were produced by immunoSEQ multiplex PCR, yet TCRdb's version contains in-frame clones alone and is incomplete. The sample holds fewer than 250,000 clones; roughly 85% are singletons and the top ten take over 1.5%. Sample: PBMCs. The receptor set was obtained from a male donor in good health and CMV-seronegative.

The chain carries TRBV6-5 and TRBJ2-1; 7 bases match TRBD2. The V gene end was trimmed by 2 bases and the J gene end by 4 bases; junction bases not matched to a gene: 5. The CDR3 is made up of 15 amino acids. Germline CDR1 MNHEY, CDR2 SVGAGI. As DNA, the CDR3 is TGTGCCAGCAGTTACCGGCTAGCGGAATACAATGAGCAGTTCTTC. This encodes CASSYRLAEYNEQFF.

The rearrangement links TRBV5-8 to TRBJ1-3; a weak D match, TRBD1 (6 bases). Germline CDR1 is SGHTS and CDR2 is YDEGEE. The CDR3 loop spans 14 amino acids. Trimming took 5 bases from V and 5 from J, leaving 14 bases between them. CDR3 coding DNA: TGTGCCAGCAGTCTGGGGACAACTCGAAACACCATATATTTT. Amino acid sequence: CASSLGTTRNTIYF.

The rearrangement uses TRBV4-1 and TRBJ1-1; 9 bases match TRBD1. Germline trimming cut 7 bases from V and 1 base from J; bases unmatched to any gene: 10. Germline V CDR1 and CDR2: MGHRA, YSYEKL. The CDR3 is made up of 16 amino acids. CDR3: CASKFPGQGPNTEAFF. The CDR3 DNA follows: TGCGCCAGCAAATTCCCGGGACAGGGACCGAACACTGAAGCTTTCTTT.

The rearrangement joins TRBV5-1 to TRBJ2-2; D is undetermined. The germline V gene has CDR1 SGHRS and CDR2 YFSETQ. The germline V and J ends were trimmed by 2 bases and 1 base, with 6 bases remaining between them. This CDR3 region has 14 residues. The CDR3 loop is CASSFARNTGELFF. CDR3 nucleotides: TGCGCCAGCAGCTTCGCGAGGAACACCGGGGAGCTGTTTTTT.

The rearrangement joins TRBV9 to TRBJ1-2; 8 bases are a match to TRBD1. V trimming: 3 bases; J trimming: 2 bases; junction bases outside the gene matches: 12. Germline V gene lookup returns CDR1 SGDLS and CDR2 YYNGEE. The CDR3 runs to 17 residues. The CDR3 region has the DNA TGTGCCAGCAGCGCTAGCCTCCTCAGGGGGCTGAACTATGGCTACACCTTC. Translation gives CASSASLLRGLNYGYTF.

The J gene is TRBJ2-7, the V gene TRBV30, with D maybe TRBD2 (7 bases). The CDR3 runs to 13 residues. V lost 4 bases and J lost 2, with 12 bases in between. Per the germline V gene, CDR1 is GTSNPN and CDR2 is SVGIG (reference sequence). CDR3 in amino acids: CAWTGGRTYEQYF. In DNA, the CDR3 is TGTGCCTGGACGGGGGGCCGGACCTACGAGCAGTACTTC. Drawing the rest from reference TRBV30 and TRBJ2-7, the complete variable domain is SQTIHQWPATLVQPVGSPLSLECTVEGTSNPNLYWYRQAAGRGLQLLFYSVGIGQISSEVPQNLSASRPQDRQFILSSKKLLLSDSGFYLCAWTGGRTYEQYFGPGTRLTVT.

This clone was picked up a small number of times. V is TRBV7-9 and J is TRBJ2-7; D remains ambiguous. The CDR3 spans 11 residues. Trimming pared 6 bases from V and 1 base from J, leaving 4 bases between. CDR1 and CDR2 (germline): SEHNR, FQNEAQ (reference sequence). CDR3 nucleotides: TGTGCCAGCAGGACATCCTACGAGCAGTACTTC. Its protein is CASRTSYEQYF. The full variable domain, with the rest looked up from reference TRBV7-9 and TRBJ2-7, is DTGVSQNPRHKITKRGQNVTFRCDPISEHNRLYWYRQTLGQGPEFLTYFQNEAQLEKSRLLSDRFSAERPKGSFSTLEIQRTEQGDSAMYLCASRTSYEQYFGPGTRLTVT.

The chain employs TRBV29-1 and TRBJ2-1, with D tentatively TRBD2 (5 bases). V was pared by 2 bases and J by 4 bases, with 15 bases between. From germline, CDR1 is SQVTM and CDR2 ANQGSEA. There are 15 residues in the CDR3. As DNA, the CDR3 is TGCAGCGTTGAACGAGGGCGCCGCGGGTACAATGAGCAGTTCTTC. This gives the protein CSVERGRRGYNEQFF.

The V and J genes are TRBV5-1 and TRBJ1-2, with 8 bases identical to TRBD1. Germline V gives CDR1 SGHRS, CDR2 YFSETQ. V was clipped by 0 bases and J by 4 bases; unmatched bases: 2. The CDR3 covers 14 residues. CDR3 residues: CASSLGTGSYGYTF. In nucleotides, the CDR3 is TGCGCCAGCAGCTTGGGGACAGGGAGCTATGGCTACACCTTC.

The chain joins TRBV30 to TRBJ2-7; the D gene is possibly TRBD1 (5 bases). Trimming left V 2 bases short and J 2 bases short, with 10 bases between. This CDR3 comprises 13 residues. Per germline, CDR1 GTSNPN and CDR2 SVGIG (reference sequence). The CDR3 DNA reads as TGTGCCTGGAGTTTCGGCAGGGCCTACGAGCAGTACTTC. The encoded protein is CAWSFGRAYEQYF.

V gene TRBV19 combines with J gene TRBJ2-7; unclear D gene. This CDR3 spans 13 amino acids. Germline V lookup: CDR1 LNHDA, CDR2 SQIVND (reference sequence). V was cut by 4 bases and J by 2 bases, with 9 bases left in between. Here the CDR3 reads CASSSSIAYEQYF. CDR3 sequence (DNA): TGTGCCAGTAGTAGTTCTATCGCCTACGAGCAGTACTTC.

This chain uses TRBV7-3 with TRBJ2-7, with a tentative D call TRBD1 (6 bases). V was trimmed by 4 bases and J by 6 bases, leaving 22 bases between them. Germline-derived CDR1 and CDR2 are SGHTA and FQGTGA. The length of the CDR3 is 16 residues. In DNA, the CDR3 is TGTGCCAGCAGCTCAGCCGGGCAGGTGGGGGCCTCCGAGCAGTACTTC. Translation gives CASSSAGQVGASEQYF. Supplemented by reference TRBV7-3 and TRBJ2-7, the full variable domain reads GAGVSQTPSNKVTEKGKYVELRCDPISGHTALYWYRQSLGQGPEFLIYFQGTGAADDSGLPNDRFFAVRPEGSVSTLKIQRTERGDSAVYLCASSSAGQVGASEQYFGPGTRLTVT.

The chain joins TRBV6-5 to TRBJ2-1; 11 bases are a match to TRBD2. There are 15 residues in the CDR3. V trimming: 5 bases; J trimming: 5 bases; junction bases outside the gene matches: 5. Germline V gene lookup returns CDR1 MNHEY and CDR2 SVGAGI. The CDR3 reads CASSPLTSGDNEQFF. CDR3 nucleotide sequence: TGTGCCAGCAGTCCCTTGACTAGCGGGGACAATGAGCAGTTCTTC.

V and J are TRBV4-3 and TRBJ1-2; D perhaps matches TRBD1 (6 bases). Deletions cut 0 bases from V and 7 bases from J, with 12 bases between. Germline V CDR1 and CDR2: LGHNA, YSLEER. The CDR3 length is 14 residues. CDR3 nucleotide sequence: TGCGCCAGCAGCCAAGAGGGGGGGCTAGGTGGCTACACCTTC. Protein sequence: CASSQEGGLGGYTF.

This clone was observed a handful of times. The V call is TRBV5-8, the J call TRBJ2-7; 10 nucleotides line up with TRBD2. This CDR3 has 14 amino acids. Germline CDR1 and CDR2: SGHTS and YDEGEE. V was pared by 5 bases and J by 6 bases, with 8 bases of the junction left unmatched. CDR3 sequence: CASRKAGGPREQYF. In nucleotides, the CDR3 is TGTGCCAGCAGGAAAGCGGGAGGGCCCCGCGAGCAGTACTTC. Filled out from reference TRBV5-8 and TRBJ2-7, the complete variable domain reads EAGVTQSPTHLIKTRGQQATLRCSPISGHTSVYWYQQALGLGLQFLLWYDEGEERNRGNFPPRFSGRQFPNYSSELNVNALELEDSALYLCASRKAGGPREQYFGPGTRLTVT.

CDR3 region: CAWGPGQSIYEQYF. DNA for the CDR3: TGTGCCTGGGGTCCGGGACAGAGTATTTACGAGCAGTACTTC. This chain joins TRBV30 and TRBJ2-7; 7 bases map to TRBD1. The germline V gene encodes CDR1 GTSNPN and CDR2 SVGIG (reference sequence). This CDR3 comprises 14 residues. The J segment lost 4 bases and the V segment lost 5 bases, leaving 11 bases of the junction unmatched.

The chain recombines TRBV18 with TRBJ1-6; 8 positions agree with TRBD1. Germline V gene sequence: CDR1 KGHSH, CDR2 LQKENI. Trimming cost V 3 bases and J 11 bases; bases outside gene matches: 12. The CDR3 is 16 residues long. The CDR3 nucleotides read TGTGCCAGCTCACCCACATTCGACAGGGGCGAAACACCCCTCCACTTT. Its protein is CASSPTFDRGETPLHF.

This chain links TRBV13 with TRBJ2-7; the match to TRBD2 covers 9 bases. Germline V gene lookup returns CDR1 PRHDT and CDR2 FYEKMQ (reference sequence). The CDR3 contains 15 residues. V lost 6 bases and J lost 5; bases outside the gene matches: 11. The CDR3 is CASSHSGGAIHEQYF. The CDR3 DNA sequence: TGTGCCAGCAGTCATAGCGGGGGTGCTATCCACGAGCAGTACTTC.

V and J are TRBV9 and TRBJ2-5, with D possibly TRBD2 on 6 matching bases. The CDR3 runs 15 residues. In germline, CDR1 is SGDLS, CDR2 YYNGEE. Trimming cost V 2 bases and J 1 base, with 12 bases left between them. CDR3 DNA sequence: TGTGCCAGCAGCGTGGGGGGAGACCCCCAAGAGACCCAGTACTTC. This codes for CASSVGGDPQETQYF.

The V and J genes are TRBV7-9 and TRBJ2-1, with TRBD2 matching over 14 bases. The germline gives CDR1 SEHNR, CDR2 FQNEAQ (reference sequence). The CDR3 is 15 amino acids. J lost 9 bases, V lost 4 bases, and 5 bases had no gene match. CDR3 loop: CASSSGLAGGREQFF. CDR3 sequence (DNA): TGTGCCAGCAGCTCCGGACTAGCGGGAGGACGTGAGCAGTTCTTC.

The J gene is TRBJ2-5, the V gene TRBV7-3, with 9 nucleotides matching TRBD1. Germline-derived CDR1 and CDR2 are SGHTA and FQGTGA. The V gene end was trimmed by 1 base and the J gene end by 11 bases; junction bases not matched to a gene: 11. The CDR3 totals 15 residues. CDR3 in DNA: TGTGCCAGCAGCTTAAGTACGGACAGGGGTGTCCCGCAGTACTTC. Amino acid sequence: CASSLSTDRGVPQYF.

This chain links TRBV19 with TRBJ1-5; possible D gene TRBD1, 5 bases. The V gene's germline CDR1 is LNHDA and CDR2 SQIVND (reference sequence). V was trimmed by 3 bases and J by 2 bases, leaving 23 bases between them. The CDR3 length is 19 residues. CDR3 in amino acids: CASSMFMRRGSRGNQPQHF. The CDR3 nucleotides are TGTGCCAGTAGTATGTTTATGAGGAGGGGTTCAAGGGGCAATCAGCCCCAGCATTTT.